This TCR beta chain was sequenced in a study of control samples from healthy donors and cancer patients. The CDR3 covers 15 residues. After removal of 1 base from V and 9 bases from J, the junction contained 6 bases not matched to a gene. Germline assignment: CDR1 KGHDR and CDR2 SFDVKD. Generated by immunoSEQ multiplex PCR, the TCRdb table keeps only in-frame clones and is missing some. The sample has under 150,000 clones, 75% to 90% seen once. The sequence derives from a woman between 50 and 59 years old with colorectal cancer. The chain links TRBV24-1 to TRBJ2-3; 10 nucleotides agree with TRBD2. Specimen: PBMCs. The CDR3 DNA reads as TGTGCCACCAGTGATTTTGTAGCTAGCGGGGGAACGCAGTATTTT. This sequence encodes CATSDFVASGGTQYF.